This T cell receptor (beta chain) was retrieved from a study of beta chain features in type 1 diabetes. Broader study findings: Moderate yet significant TCRB CDR3 shortening was seen in Type 1 diabetes patients in all four CD4+ subsets.

A few counts support this clone. Its antigen is still unknown. Markers CD45RO/CCR7/CD25/CD127/CD95/CD27 served to sort CD4+ naive, central memory, regulatory and stem cell-like memory cells. cDNA synthesis used the whole RNA isolate, giving expressed TCRB sequences. The method was immunoSEQ multiplex PCR; TCRdb's version includes in-frame clones alone and lacks a portion of them. The data hold 280,000 or so clones, with approximately 15% observed a single time. Germline values: CDR1 MDHEN, CDR2 SYDVKM. Trimming stripped 6 bases from V and 3 bases from J, with 12 bases between. The CDR3 runs 13 residues.

The TCR was taken from a man in his late teens or twenties with type 1 diabetes. Sequencing input: naive CD4+ T cells from blood. The gene calls are TRBV28 and TRBJ2-7; no reliable D call. CDR3 in amino acids: CASSQTPVYEQYF. As DNA, the CDR3 is TGTGCCAGCAGCCAGACTCCGGTCTACGAGCAGTACTTC.